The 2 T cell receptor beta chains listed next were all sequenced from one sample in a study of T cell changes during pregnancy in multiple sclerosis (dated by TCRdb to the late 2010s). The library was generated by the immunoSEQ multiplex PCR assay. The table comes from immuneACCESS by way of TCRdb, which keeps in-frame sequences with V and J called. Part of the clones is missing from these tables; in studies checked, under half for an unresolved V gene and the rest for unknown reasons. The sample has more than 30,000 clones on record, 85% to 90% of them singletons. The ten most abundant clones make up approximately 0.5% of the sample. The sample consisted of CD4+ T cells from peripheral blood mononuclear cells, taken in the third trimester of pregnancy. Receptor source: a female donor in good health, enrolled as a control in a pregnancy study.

Here the CDR3 DNA reads TGTGCCAGCAGCTTGTTGCCAGGCCTACAAGAGACCCAGTACTTC. Translated: CASSLLPGLQETQYF. The chain uses TRBV5-5 and TRBJ2-5; D not resolved. The V and J ends lost 1 base and 2 bases respectively, with 12 bases between them. This CDR3 has 15 amino acids. Germline CDR1 SGHKS, CDR2 YYEKEE (reference sequence).

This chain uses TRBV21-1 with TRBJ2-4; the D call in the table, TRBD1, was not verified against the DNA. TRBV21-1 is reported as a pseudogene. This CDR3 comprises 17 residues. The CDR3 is CASSKWVLRGFGNIQYF. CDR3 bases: TGTGCCAGCAGCAAATGGGTACTTAGGGGCTTCGGAAACATTCAGTACTTC.